This T cell receptor beta chain was profiled in a study of blood T cell repertoires in COVID-19. Study summary: There were acute and convalescent COVID-19 samples, and they came from the United States, Italy and Spain. PBMCs, B-cell-depleted T cells, or T cells were the source of the cDNA or gDNA that made up the material.

How the authors handled the data: Estimation of nucleated cell counts relied on the amplification of reference gene primers. The data were produced by immunoSEQ multiplex PCR, yet TCRdb's version contains in-frame clones alone and is incomplete. For V, J and clone size, that table is used; D and trimming come from the DNA. The sample has about 240,000 clones; 70% to 90% are singletons. This clone has just a few counts. The V gene lost 1 base and the J gene lost 0 bases, with 9 bases spanning the gap. The CDR3 consists of 15 residues. Looked up from germline, CDR1 is SEHNR and CDR2 is FQNEAQ (reference sequence).

Sequenced: peripheral blood. The clonotype comes from a man aged 55 to 69 with acute or convalescent COVID-19. The rearrangement uses TRBV7-9 and TRBJ1-1, with D unclear. DNA of the CDR3: TGTGCCAGCAGCTTAGTACAGAGCCTGAACACTGAAGCTTTCTTT. Encoded protein: CASSLVQSLNTEAFF.